These 8 T cell receptor beta chains originate from one sample sequenced in a study of T-cell memory formation after mild COVID-19. TCRdb re-called the 5' RACE reads through MiXCR, storing one row per CDR3 protein. In the table there are approximately 300,000 distinct CDR3 sequences, roughly 15% of which are singletons. Sequencing was done on a sample of PBMCs or a T cell subset sorted from them (not recorded which). These receptors all stem from a man aged 18 to 30 who had mild COVID-19 (a few samples of this study predate the infection). Cell type and time point are not known.

This clonotype has only a few counts. This rearrangement joins TRBV7-3 to TRBJ2-5; D is tentatively TRBD1 or TRBD2 (5 bases each). Trimming took 2 bases from V and 3 from J, leaving 13 bases between them. Germline CDR1 is SGHTA and CDR2 is FQGTGA. The CDR3 contains 15 residues. This CDR3 is CASSLGGGREETQYF. The CDR3 DNA follows: TGTGCCAGCAGCTTAGGGGGTGGAAGGGAAGAGACCCAGTACTTC. The full variable domain, in which reference TRBV7-3 and TRBJ2-5 provide the parts outside the CDR3, is GAGVSQTPSNKVTEKGKYVELRCDPISGHTALYWYRQSLGQGPEFLIYFQGTGAADDSGLPNDRFFAVRPEGSVSTLKIQRTERGDSAVYLCASSLGGGREETQYFGPGTRLLVL.

The J gene is TRBJ2-5, the V gene TRBV4-3; possible D gene TRBD1, 6 bases. CDR1 and CDR2 (germline): LGHNA, YSLEER. The CDR3 has 19 residues. V dropped 2 bases and J dropped 2 bases, with 24 bases sitting between them. CDR3 amino acids: CASSQHLWESGTMQETQYF. The CDR3 bases are TGCGCCAGCAGCCAACACTTATGGGAATCCGGGACAATGCAAGAGACCCAGTACTTC.

J is TRBJ2-7 and V is TRBV11-2; a possible D gene is TRBD1 (6 bases). Trimming removed 3 bases at V and 0 bases at J, with 9 bases between. The CDR3 has 14 residues. The germline CDR1 and CDR2 sequences are SGHAT and FQNNGV. The CDR3 DNA sequence: TGTGCCAGCAGCTTGGGGGCACACTCCTACGAGCAGTACTTC. This sequence encodes CASSLGAHSYEQYF.

This rearrangement joins TRBV5-1 to TRBJ2-3; perhaps D is TRBD1 or TRBD2 (6 bases each). The CDR3 is 15 amino acids. The germline V and J ends were trimmed by 4 bases and 2 bases, with 14 bases remaining between them. CDR1 SGHRS and CDR2 YFSETQ come from the germline V gene. CDR3 nucleotide sequence: TGCGCCAGCAGCCAAAAAGGGGGGTTCACAGATACGCAGTATTTT. Its translation is CASSQKGGFTDTQYF.

This clonotype was seen a handful of times. This chain links TRBV12-5 with TRBJ1-1; D is perhaps TRBD1 (5 bases). From germline, CDR1 is LGHNT and CDR2 FRNRAP. V gave up 2 bases and J gave up 8 bases, with 21 bases separating them. The CDR3 consists of 16 residues. CDR3 region: CASGLHGARVVEEAFF. CDR3 bases: TGTGCTAGTGGTTTGCATGGGGCGAGGGTTGTAGAGGAAGCTTTCTTT.

The table lists this clonotype with a few counts. V and J are TRBV7-9 and TRBJ1-2, with D hard to call. Trimming stripped 5 bases from V and 5 bases from J, with 12 bases between. The CDR3 contains 13 residues. Per germline, CDR1 SEHNR and CDR2 FQNEAQ (reference sequence). The CDR3 reads CASSPFLAYGYTF. CDR3 coding DNA: TGTGCCAGCAGCCCCTTTTTGGCGTATGGCTACACCTTC.

This chain connects TRBV6-5 to TRBJ2-7; TRBD1 agrees at 9 bases. The J segment lost 4 bases and the V segment lost 4 bases, leaving 8 bases of the junction unmatched. There are 15 residues in the CDR3. CDR1 MNHEY and CDR2 SVGAGI come from the germline V gene. The CDR3 is CASSSRGQGQYEQYF. The DNA of the CDR3 is TGTGCCAGCAGTTCCCGGGGACAGGGTCAGTACGAGCAGTACTTC.

The chain recombines TRBV5-1 with TRBJ1-4; 7 bases align to TRBD1. With V trimmed by 1 base and J by 8 bases, 17 bases remained unmatched. Looked up from germline, CDR1 is SGHRS and CDR2 is YFSETQ. This CDR3 comprises 18 residues. The CDR3 protein is CASSLMSISDRRGEKLFF. The DNA for the CDR3 is TGCGCCAGCAGCTTGATGTCCATATCGGACAGGAGGGGGGAAAAACTGTTTTTT.